This TCR beta chain comes out of a study of T cells in localized non-small cell lung cancer. Assay: immunoSEQ multiplex PCR; the TCRdb copy retains only in-frame clones and omits some. The table has around 40,000 clones, about 80% seen once. Trimming took off 3 bases at V and 2 bases at J, with 8 bases between the two ends. This CDR3 region has 14 residues. The germline V gene has CDR1 SGHDT and CDR2 YYEEEE. This clonotype originated in a man aged 40-75 years with stage II lung adenocarcinoma. Specimen: PBMCs, collected before any cancer treatment. This chain connects TRBV5-6 to TRBJ1-4, with D uncertain. CDR3 residues: CASSYGRTNEKLFF. CDR3 DNA sequence: TGTGCCAGCAGCTACGGACGGACTAATGAAAAACTGTTTTTT.